This T cell receptor (beta chain) emerged from a study of shared clonotypes between healthy human individuals. Study-wide background: Donors had three CD4 naive, three CD4 memory, two CD8 naive and one CD8 memory plate apiece.

With respect to this clone: Its antigen is unknown.

Study results and limitations: Larger richness was generally estimated for naive than memory subsets.

Positively selected for CCR7, the CD45RO-negative cells used as naive CD8 cells excluded terminally differentiated effector memory CD45RA+ cells. Clones were sequenced by immunoSEQ multiplex PCR, and TCRdb holds only the in-frame ones, with some missing. Of roughly 2.1 million clones in the sample, approximately 94% were seen once. Per the germline V gene, CDR1 is LGHNA and CDR2 is YSLEER. The junction had 3 bases not matched to a gene; V was cut back by 3 bases and J by 4 bases. CDR3 length equals 14 residues. Sequenced: naive CD8+ T cells from PBMCs. This chain joins TRBV4-3 and TRBJ1-2; 9 nucleotides match TRBD1. This clonotype originated in a man younger than 30 in good health. Some clones in this sample may be carry-over from other donors' samples. CDR3 protein: CASSQRQGVYGYTF. DNA of the CDR3: TGCGCCAGCAGCCAGAGACAGGGGGTCTATGGCTACACCTTC.